The clone carrying this T cell receptor beta chain was detected a few times. Its antigen remains unknown. From whole blood left unfractionated, total RNA was extracted. This entry is derived from a study of human T cells and chemical hapten exposure. The library labeled individual cDNA molecules by adding unique molecular identifiers to them. From the 5' RACE reads, TCRdb called clonotypes with MiXCR, one entry per CDR3 protein. The data hold 110,000 or so distinct CDR3 sequences, with more than 15% observed a single time. General study results and limits: TCRs at high frequency, those above 1 in 1000, did not change with DPC sensitization.

This sequence was found in a human donor in good health.

CDR3 nucleotide sequence: TGTGCCAGCAGTTCGCGGGGGGCGCCCGAGCAGTACTTC. Protein sequence: CASSSRGAPEQYF. The chain links TRBV28 to TRBJ2-7, with 8 bases fitting TRBD2. V shed 4 bases, J shed 6 bases, and the junction held 5 bases outside the gene matches. The CDR3 is made up of 13 amino acids. Germline V CDR1 and CDR2: MDHEN, SYDVKM.